This TCR beta chain originates from a study of cytomegalovirus exposure and HLA in healthy donors. J lost 5 bases, V lost 8 bases, and 9 bases had no gene match. CDR1 is PRHDT and CDR2 is FYEKMQ in the germline V gene (reference sequence). This CDR3 is built from 15 residues. Data came from immunoSEQ multiplex PCR; TCRdb stores just in-frame clones and leaves some out. The repertoire holds hundreds of thousands of clones, roughly 89% seen once, with around 0.8% in the top ten. Sequencing was carried out using PBMCs. This chain uses TRBV13 with TRBJ2-1; 10 bases align to TRBD2. This clonotype was obtained from a woman aged 18 to 35 in good health and CMV-seronegative. Here the CDR3 reads CASGGELAGHNEQFF. CDR3 nucleotides: TGTGCCAGCGGGGGTGAACTAGCGGGACACAATGAGCAGTTCTTC.